The rows below give T cell receptor beta chains drawn from one sample of a study of blood T cells in healthy people across ages. One entry per CDR3 protein results from TCRdb running MiXCR on the 5' RACE reads. The profile shows fewer than 2,000,000 distinct CDR3 sequences, about two fifths of them singletons. The sequencing input was blood. The receptors were sampled from a human donor in good health. The CDR3 runs from the conserved cysteine through the conserved F or W. A D gene is named only where the DNA matches it firmly. Expanded clones get a size class; other rows say once, few or many, or leave the size out.

abundance	d_gene	v_gene	j_gene	CDR3nt	CDR3aa
few	TRBD2	TRBV12-3/TRBV12-4	TRBJ2-3	TGTGCCAGCAGCACCCTTCTAGCGGGCACAGATACGCAGTATTTT	CASSTLLAGTDTQYF
few	.	TRBV30	TRBJ2-1	TGTGCCTGGGCCCGACAGATAAAATACCCCAATGAGCAGTTCTTC	CAWARQIKYPNEQFF
once	TRBD1	TRBV4-2	TRBJ1-4	TGTGCCAGCAGCCTAGAACAGGGGGCAGAAGAAAAACTGTTTTTT	CASSLEQGAEEKLFF
.	TRBD2	TRBV5-1	TRBJ2-1	TGCGCCAGCAGTCGCGGGGGGGCCTTCTACAATGAGCAGTTCTTC	CASSRGGAFYNEQFF
.	.	TRBV9	TRBJ1-2	TGTGCCAGCAGCGTAGATACAGGGAGTGGCTACACCTTC	CASSVDTGSGYTF
once	.	TRBV5-1	TRBJ1-1	TGCGCCAGCAGCTGGGAGGGGAATGAAGCTTTCTTT	CASSWEGNEAFF
.	.	TRBV7-9	TRBJ2-7	TGTGCCAGCAGCTTACCGGACAGCCAGACGACCTACGAGCAGTACTTC	CASSLPDSQTTYEQYF
.	.	TRBV29-1	TRBJ2-3	TGCAGCGTTGAAAGTCCCACTTTACTATTAGGAAGCACAGATACGCAGTATTTT	CSVESPTLLLGSTDTQYF
.	TRBD1	TRBV25-1	TRBJ1-5	TGTGCCAGCAGTGAATTAGCAGGGGGCACGAGCAATCAGCCCCAGCATTTT	CASSELAGGTSNQPQHF
few	TRBD2	TRBV5-1	TRBJ2-4	TGCGCCAGCAGCTTGGCCGGGACTAGCGGAATAAACATTCAGTACTTC	CASSLAGTSGINIQYF
.	TRBD1	TRBV29-1	TRBJ2-1	TGCAGCGTCACAGGGGATACCACCTACAATGAGCAGTTCTTC	CSVTGDTTYNEQFF
.	TRBD2	TRBV7-2	TRBJ2-3	TGTGCCAGCAGCTTAGCTGGGACTAGCGGGGGAAATACGCAGTATTTT	CASSLAGTSGGNTQYF
.	TRBD2	TRBV18	TRBJ2-7	TGTGCCAGCTCACCCCCTAGCGGGGGGATTGGTTCTGCCTACGAGCAGTACTTC	CASSPPSGGIGSAYEQYF
few	TRBD1	TRBV11-3	TRBJ2-7	TGTGCCAGCAGCTTAATGGGACAGGGGGAATACGAGCAGTACTTC	CASSLMGQGEYEQYF
few	.	TRBV29-1	TRBJ1-1	TGCAGCGTTGATAGGGTGGTAGCACCCGAAGCTTTCTTT	CSVDRVVAPEAFF
many	.	TRBV29-1	TRBJ2-7	TGCAGCGTTGTTCTTCCTGACTTTACCTACGAGCAGTACTTC	CSVVLPDFTYEQYF
.	.	TRBV20-1	TRBJ2-7	TGCAGTGCTAGAGATCAGTTTTGGGGTGATGACTACGAGCAGTACTTC	CSARDQFWGDDYEQYF
.	TRBD1	TRBV15	TRBJ2-4	TGTGCCACCAGCAGAGACCCCGGGACAGAAAACATTCAGTACTTC	CATSRDPGTENIQYF
.	.	TRBV28	TRBJ1-2	TGTGCCGGCTCGGGTGGAGCTAACTATGGCTACACCTTC	CAGSGGANYGYTF
.	.	TRBV29-1	TRBJ2-5	TGCAGCGGGAGGGGTCTGCTGGAGACCCAGTACTTC	CSGRGLLETQYF
.	.	TRBV29-1	TRBJ1-1	TGCAGCGTTGGGTTATGGCTGAACACTGAAGCTTTCTTT	CSVGLWLNTEAFF
.	.	TRBV4-1	TRBJ1-5	TGCGCCAGCAGCCAAACGTCGATACTGAATCAGCCCCAGCATTTT	CASSQTSILNQPQHF
.	TRBD2	TRBV20-1	TRBJ2-1	TGCAGTGCTAGAGATTGGCTAGCGGGGTTTGAGCAGTTCTTC	CSARDWLAGFEQFF
.	.	TRBV29-1	TRBJ2-7	TGCAGCGTTGTACACACCTACGAGCGGTACTTC	CSVVHTYERYF
.	.	TRBV15	TRBJ1-5	TGTGCCACAGCAAAAGGGGGAACTGGCAATCAGCCCCAGCATTTT	CATAKGGTGNQPQHF
.	.	TRBV6-5	TRBJ2-7	TGTGCCAGCAGTTACCTGGGCAACGAGCAGTACTTC	CASSYLGNEQYF
many	TRBD2	TRBV4-3	TRBJ2-1	TGCGCCAGCAGCCAGTGGACTAGCGGAGGTTACAATGAGCAGTTCTTC	CASSQWTSGGYNEQFF
few	.	TRBV5-1	TRBJ1-1	TGCGCCAGCAGCTTGGATCCGGGCCAGACTGAAGCTTTCTTT	CASSLDPGQTEAFF
.	TRBD1	TRBV20-1	TRBJ1-2	TGCAGTGCTCTCTGGACAGGGGCCTATGGCTACACCTTC	CSALWTGAYGYTF
.	.	TRBV20-1	TRBJ2-7	TGCAGTGCGCCGAGCCGGACAGCAACCTACGAGCAGTACTTC	CSAPSRTATYEQYF
.	.	TRBV7-2	TRBJ2-1	TGTGCCAGCAGCTTAGCCACGGTATACAATAAGCAGTTCTTC	CASSLATVYNKQFF
few	TRBD1	TRBV7-2	TRBJ2-3	TGTGCCAGCAGCTTAGCGAGAGTGGACAGGGAATTGGATACGCAGTATTTT	CASSLARVDRELDTQYF
.	TRBD1	TRBV5-1	TRBJ1-2	TGCGCCAGCAGCAAAGAGACAGGGGGCAACTATGGCTACACCTTC	CASSKETGGNYGYTF
.	.	TRBV7-2	TRBJ1-2	TGTGCCAGCAGCTTAGAGGCTAGCTTTACAGGGAGACTTTTAAATGGCTACACCTTC	CASSLEASFTGRLLNGYTF
.	TRBD1	TRBV3-1	TRBJ2-2	TGTGCCAGCAGCCAAGATTACCACCCAGGGGGCTACGACACCGGGGAGCTGTTTTTT	CASSQDYHPGGYDTGELFF
.	.	TRBV7-8	TRBJ2-1	TGTGCCAGCAGCTTAGTATTTAGGAGGGAGCAGTTCTTC	CASSLVFRREQFF
few	.	TRBV4-3	TRBJ2-1	TGCGCCAGCAGCCAAGATCACGTGGGCAGGGGGGTAGTTTCCTACAATGAGCAGTTCTTC	CASSQDHVGRGVVSYNEQFF
.	TRBD2	TRBV7-9	TRBJ2-1	TGTGCCAGCAGCGGGCGGACTAGCGGCCAACTCAATGAGCAGTTCTTC	CASSGRTSGQLNEQFF
few	.	TRBV7-9	TRBJ1-2	TGTGCCAGCAGCTTAGATCGGAGTTCGCGGGGCAGGGGCGGCTACACCTTC	CASSLDRSSRGRGGYTF
few	.	TRBV12-3/TRBV12-4	TRBJ2-3	TGTGCCAGCAGTTCGTTTCCGGACCTGACTCTAAGCACAGATACGCAGTATTTT	CASSSFPDLTLSTDTQYF
once	.	TRBV12-3/TRBV12-4	TRBJ1-1	TGTGCCAGCAGTTTTCGGGGGTCGGACACTGAAGCTTTCTTT	CASSFRGSDTEAFF
.	.	TRBV5-1	TRBJ1-2	TGCGCCGGCAGCTTGATTCCTCAGGAAGGGAACGGCTACACCTTC	CAGSLIPQEGNGYTF
.	.	TRBV2	TRBJ1-2	TGTGCCAGCAGTGAAAACGTGGGATCCTATGGCTACACCTTC	CASSENVGSYGYTF
.	.	TRBV4-3	TRBJ2-5	TGCGCCAGCAGCCAAGTTTGGGGGCAAGAGACCCAGTACTTC	CASSQVWGQETQYF
.	TRBD1	TRBV7-2	TRBJ2-3	TGTGCCAGCAGCTCTCTAGACAGGGGGTCAGATACGCAGTATTTT	CASSSLDRGSDTQYF
.	TRBD2	TRBV27	TRBJ2-3	TGTGCCAGCAGTAGACTAGCGGGACGAACTAGCACAGATACGCAGTATTTT	CASSRLAGRTSTDTQYF
.	.	TRBV7-9	TRBJ2-1	TGTGCCAGCAAAGGGGTGAGCGGATACTCCTACAATGAGCAGTTCTTC	CASKGVSGYSYNEQFF
.	.	TRBV7-3	TRBJ2-1	TGTGCCAGCAGCCGCGGAGGGGGGCCCTCGAGCAATGAGCAGTTCTTC	CASSRGGGPSSNEQFF
.	.	TRBV3-1	TRBJ2-2	TGTGCCAGCAGCCAAATCGGGGGATCCACCGGGGAGCTGTTTTTT	CASSQIGGSTGELFF
once	.	TRBV12-3/TRBV12-4	TRBJ2-1	TGTGCCAGCAGTCCCTACAGGATGAATGAGCGGTTCTTC	CASSPYRMNERFF
.	TRBD2	TRBV7-6	TRBJ2-1	TGTGCCAGCAGCTTAGCAGCGGGGGGATTGGTAAATGAGCAGTTCTTC	CASSLAAGGLVNEQFF
.	TRBD1	TRBV29-1	TRBJ2-5	TGCAGCGTTGAAGGGCGTAGGACAGGGGACCAGTACTTC	CSVEGRRTGDQYF